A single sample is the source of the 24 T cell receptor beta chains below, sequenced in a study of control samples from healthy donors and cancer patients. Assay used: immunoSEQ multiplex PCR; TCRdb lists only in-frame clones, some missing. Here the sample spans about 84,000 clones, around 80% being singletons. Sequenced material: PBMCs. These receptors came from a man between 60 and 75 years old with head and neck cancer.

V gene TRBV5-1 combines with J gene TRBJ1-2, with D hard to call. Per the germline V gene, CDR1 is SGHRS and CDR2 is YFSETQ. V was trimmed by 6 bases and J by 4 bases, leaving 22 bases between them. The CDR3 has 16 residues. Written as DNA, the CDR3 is TGCGCCAGCAAGGTAGGGCCTCCGGCCTTTTCCTATGGCTACACCTTC. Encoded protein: CASKVGPPAFSYGYTF.

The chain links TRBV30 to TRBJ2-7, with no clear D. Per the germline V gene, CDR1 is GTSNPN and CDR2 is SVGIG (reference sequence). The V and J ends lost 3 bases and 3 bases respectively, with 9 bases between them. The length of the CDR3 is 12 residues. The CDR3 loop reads CAWSANNYEQYF. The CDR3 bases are TGTGCCTGGAGCGCTAATAACTACGAGCAGTACTTC.

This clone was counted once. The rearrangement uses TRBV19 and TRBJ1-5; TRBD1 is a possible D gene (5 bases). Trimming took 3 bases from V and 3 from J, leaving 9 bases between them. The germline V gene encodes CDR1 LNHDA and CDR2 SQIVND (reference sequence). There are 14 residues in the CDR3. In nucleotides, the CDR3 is TGTGCCAGTAGTATGGTCAGGGCCAATCAGCCCCAGCATTTT. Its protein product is CASSMVRANQPQHF. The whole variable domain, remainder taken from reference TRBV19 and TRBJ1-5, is DGGITQSPKYLFRKEGQNVTLSCEQNLNHDAMYWYRQDPGQGLRLIYYSQIVNDFQKGDIAEGYSVSREKKESFPLTVTSAQKNPTAFYLCASSMVRANQPQHFGDGTRLSIL.

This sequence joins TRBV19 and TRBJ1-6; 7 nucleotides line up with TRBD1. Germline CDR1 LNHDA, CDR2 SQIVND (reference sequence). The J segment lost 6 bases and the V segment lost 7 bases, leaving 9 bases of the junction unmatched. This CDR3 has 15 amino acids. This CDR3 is CASTISGTVNSPLHF. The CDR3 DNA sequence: TGTGCCAGTACGATTTCCGGGACAGTTAATTCACCCCTCCACTTT.

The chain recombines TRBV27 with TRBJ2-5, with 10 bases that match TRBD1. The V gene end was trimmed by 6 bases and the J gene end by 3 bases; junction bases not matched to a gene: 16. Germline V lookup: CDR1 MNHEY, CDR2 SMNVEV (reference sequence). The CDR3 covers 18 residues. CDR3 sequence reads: CASSRHSVPGTGEETQYF. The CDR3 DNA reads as TGTGCCAGCAGCCGACATTCCGTTCCCGGGACAGGGGAAGAGACCCAGTACTTC.

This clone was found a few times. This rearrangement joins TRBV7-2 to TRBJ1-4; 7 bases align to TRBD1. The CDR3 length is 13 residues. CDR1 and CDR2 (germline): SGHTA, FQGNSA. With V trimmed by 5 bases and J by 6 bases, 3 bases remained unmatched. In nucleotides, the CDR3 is TGTGCCAGCAGCCCCGACAGGGATGAAAAACTGTTTTTT. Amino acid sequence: CASSPDRDEKLFF.

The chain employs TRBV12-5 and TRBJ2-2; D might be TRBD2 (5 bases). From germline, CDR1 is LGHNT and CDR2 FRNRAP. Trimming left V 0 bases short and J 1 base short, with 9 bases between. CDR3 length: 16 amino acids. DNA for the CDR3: TGTGCTAGTGGTTTGGTAGTAGGGAGGAACACCGGGGAGCTGTTTTTT. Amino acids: CASGLVVGRNTGELFF.

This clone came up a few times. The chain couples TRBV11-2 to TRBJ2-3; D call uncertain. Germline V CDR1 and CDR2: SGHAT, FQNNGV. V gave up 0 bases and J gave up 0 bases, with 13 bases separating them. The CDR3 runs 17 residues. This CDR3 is CASSLDEGIYSTDTQYF. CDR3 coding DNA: TGTGCCAGCAGCTTAGATGAAGGTATCTATAGCACAGATACGCAGTATTTT.

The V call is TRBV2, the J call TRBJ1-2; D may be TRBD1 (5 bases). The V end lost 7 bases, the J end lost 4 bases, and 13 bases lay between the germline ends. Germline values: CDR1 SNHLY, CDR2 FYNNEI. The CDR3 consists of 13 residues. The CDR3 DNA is TGTGCCAGCAACCTCAGGGTCGTCTATGGCTACACCTTC. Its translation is CASNLRVVYGYTF. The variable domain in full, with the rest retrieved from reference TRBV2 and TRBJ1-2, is EPEVTQTPSHQVTQMGQEVILRCVPISNHLYFYWYRQILGQKVEFLVSFYNNEISEKSEIFDDQFSVERPDGSNFTLKIRSTKLEDSAMYFCASNLRVVYGYTFGSGTRLTVV.

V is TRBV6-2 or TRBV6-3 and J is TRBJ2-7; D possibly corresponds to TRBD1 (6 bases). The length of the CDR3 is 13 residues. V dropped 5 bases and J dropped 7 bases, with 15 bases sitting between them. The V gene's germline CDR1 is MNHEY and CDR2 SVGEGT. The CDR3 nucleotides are TGTGCCAGCAGTCGGGCTTACCAGGGGGAGCAGTACTTC. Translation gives CASSRAYQGEQYF.

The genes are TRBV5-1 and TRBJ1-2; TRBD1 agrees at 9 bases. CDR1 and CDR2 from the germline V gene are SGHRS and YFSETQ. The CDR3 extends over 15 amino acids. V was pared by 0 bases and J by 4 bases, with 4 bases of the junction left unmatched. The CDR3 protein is CASSLGQGESYGYTF. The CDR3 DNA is TGCGCCAGCAGCTTGGGACAGGGGGAGTCCTATGGCTACACCTTC.

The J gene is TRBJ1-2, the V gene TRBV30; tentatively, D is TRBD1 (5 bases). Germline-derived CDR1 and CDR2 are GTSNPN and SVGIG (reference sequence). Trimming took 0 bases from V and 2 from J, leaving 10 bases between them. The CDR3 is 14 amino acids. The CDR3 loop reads CAWSVGWGNYGYTF. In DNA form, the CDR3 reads TGTGCCTGGAGTGTGGGATGGGGGAACTATGGCTACACCTTC.

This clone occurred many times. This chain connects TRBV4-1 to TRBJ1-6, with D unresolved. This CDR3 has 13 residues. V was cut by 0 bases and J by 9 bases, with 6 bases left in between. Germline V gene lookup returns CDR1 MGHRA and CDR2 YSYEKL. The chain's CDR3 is CASSQDRLSPLHF. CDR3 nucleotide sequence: TGCGCCAGCAGCCAAGATCGGCTTTCACCCCTCCACTTT.

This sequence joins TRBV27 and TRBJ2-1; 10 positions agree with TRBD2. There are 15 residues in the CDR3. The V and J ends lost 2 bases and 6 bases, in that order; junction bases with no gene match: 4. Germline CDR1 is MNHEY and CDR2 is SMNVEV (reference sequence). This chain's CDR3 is CASSLLAGAPNEQFF. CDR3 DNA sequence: TGTGCCAGCAGTTTACTAGCGGGAGCTCCCAATGAGCAGTTCTTC.

CDR3 region: CSVRETYSGANVLTF. The CDR3 region has the DNA TGCAGCGTCAGGGAGACTTATTCTGGGGCCAACGTCCTGACTTTC. The gene calls are TRBV29-1 and TRBJ2-6, with D tentatively TRBD1 or TRBD2 (5 bases each). Per germline, CDR1 SQVTM and CDR2 ANQGSEA. The CDR3 contains 15 residues. V was clipped by 6 bases and J by 1 base, with 13 bases between them.

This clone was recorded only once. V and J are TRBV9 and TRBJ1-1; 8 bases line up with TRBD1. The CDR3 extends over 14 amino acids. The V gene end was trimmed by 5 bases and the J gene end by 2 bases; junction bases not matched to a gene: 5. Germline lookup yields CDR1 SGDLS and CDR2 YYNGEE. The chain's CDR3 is CASRQGGPNTEAFF. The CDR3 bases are TGTGCCAGCAGACAGGGGGGACCTAACACTGAAGCTTTCTTT.

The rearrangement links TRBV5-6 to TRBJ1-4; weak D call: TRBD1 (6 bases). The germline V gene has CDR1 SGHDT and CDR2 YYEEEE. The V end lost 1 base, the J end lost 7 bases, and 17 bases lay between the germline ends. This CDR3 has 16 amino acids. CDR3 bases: TGTGCCAGCAGCTTGTTCGGGGGGCAGGTGGTTGAAAAACTGTTTTTT. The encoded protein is CASSLFGGQVVEKLFF.

The CDR3, as DNA: TGTGCCAGCAGTCGGCAGGAAGGCGGGGAGCTGTTTTTT. It specifies CASSRQEGGELFF. The gene calls are TRBV12-3 or TRBV12-4 and TRBJ2-2; D remains unclear. Trimming left V 5 bases short and J 7 bases short, with 11 bases between. This CDR3 has 13 amino acids.

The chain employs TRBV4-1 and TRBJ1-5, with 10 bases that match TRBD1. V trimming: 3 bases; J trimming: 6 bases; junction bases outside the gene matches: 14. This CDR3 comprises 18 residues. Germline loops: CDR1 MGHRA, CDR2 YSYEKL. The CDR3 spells CASSHPKWLTGGGQPQHF. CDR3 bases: TGCGCCAGCAGCCACCCCAAATGGTTGACAGGGGGCGGTCAGCCCCAGCATTTT.

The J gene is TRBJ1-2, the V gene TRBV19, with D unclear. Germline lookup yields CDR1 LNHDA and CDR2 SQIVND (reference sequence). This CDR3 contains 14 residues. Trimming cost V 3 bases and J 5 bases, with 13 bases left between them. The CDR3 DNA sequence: TGTGCCAGTAGTATGGGCTCCCACCGGTATGGCTACACCTTC. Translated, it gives CASSMGSHRYGYTF.

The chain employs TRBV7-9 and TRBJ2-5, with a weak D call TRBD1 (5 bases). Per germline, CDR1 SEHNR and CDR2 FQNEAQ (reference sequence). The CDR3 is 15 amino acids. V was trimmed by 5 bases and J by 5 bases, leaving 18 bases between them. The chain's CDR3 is CASSGPTVLSETQYF. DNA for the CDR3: TGTGCCAGCAGCGGCCCGACAGTTTTGTCGGAGACCCAGTACTTC.

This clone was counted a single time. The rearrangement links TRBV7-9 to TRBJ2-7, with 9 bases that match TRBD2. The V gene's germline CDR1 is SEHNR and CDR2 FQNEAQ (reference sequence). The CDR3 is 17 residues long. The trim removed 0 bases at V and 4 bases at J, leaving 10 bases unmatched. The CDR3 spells CASSLALLAGVRYEQYF. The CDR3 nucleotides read TGTGCCAGCAGCTTAGCGCTCTTAGCGGGAGTTCGGTACGAGCAGTACTTC.

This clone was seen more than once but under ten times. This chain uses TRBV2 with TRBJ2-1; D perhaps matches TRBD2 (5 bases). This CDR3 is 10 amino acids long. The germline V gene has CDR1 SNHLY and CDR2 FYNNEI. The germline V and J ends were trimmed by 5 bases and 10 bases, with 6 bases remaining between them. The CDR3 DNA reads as TGTGCCAGCAGTAGGGAGGAGCAGTTCTTC. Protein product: CASSREEQFF.

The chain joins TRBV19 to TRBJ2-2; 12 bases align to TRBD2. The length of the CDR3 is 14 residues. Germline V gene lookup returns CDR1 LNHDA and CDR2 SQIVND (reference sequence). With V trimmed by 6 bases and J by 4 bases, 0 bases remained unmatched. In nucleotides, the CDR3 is TGTGCCAGTAGGACTAGCGGGGGCACCGGGGAGCTGTTTTTT. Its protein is CASRTSGGTGELFF. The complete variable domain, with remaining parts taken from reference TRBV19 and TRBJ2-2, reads DGGITQSPKYLFRKEGQNVTLSCEQNLNHDAMYWYRQDPGQGLRLIYYSQIVNDFQKGDIAEGYSVSREKKESFPLTVTSAQKNPTAFYLCASRTSGGTGELFFGEGSRLTVL.